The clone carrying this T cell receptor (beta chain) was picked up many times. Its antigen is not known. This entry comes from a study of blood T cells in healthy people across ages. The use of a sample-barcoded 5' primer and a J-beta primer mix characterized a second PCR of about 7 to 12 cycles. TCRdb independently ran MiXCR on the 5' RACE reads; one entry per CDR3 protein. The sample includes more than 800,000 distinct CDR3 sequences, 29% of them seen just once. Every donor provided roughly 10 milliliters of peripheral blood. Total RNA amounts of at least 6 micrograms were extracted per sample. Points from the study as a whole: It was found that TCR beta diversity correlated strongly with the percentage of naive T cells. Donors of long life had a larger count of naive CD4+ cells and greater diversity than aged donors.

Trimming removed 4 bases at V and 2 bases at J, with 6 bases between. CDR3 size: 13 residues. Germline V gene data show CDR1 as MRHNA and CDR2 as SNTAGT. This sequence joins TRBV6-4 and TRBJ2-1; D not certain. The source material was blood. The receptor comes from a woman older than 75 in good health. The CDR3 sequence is CASSVGPYNEQFF. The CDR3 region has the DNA TGTGCCAGCAGTGTAGGCCCCTACAATGAGCAGTTCTTC.